A selection of T cell receptor beta chains follows, all from one sample in a study of T cell responses to AZD1222 COVID-19 vaccine. Assay used: immunoSEQ multiplex PCR; TCRdb lists only in-frame clones, some missing. The sample holds roughly 100,000 clones, roughly 89% seen once. This sample comprised peripheral blood, obtained on day 0 of AZD1222 vaccination. The receptors were sampled from an adult in good health. The CDR3 runs from the conserved cysteine through the conserved F or W. D genes are given only for firm matches. Rows give clone size only sometimes, using once, few, many, or a class for an expanded clone.

>.|once|TRBV6-6|13|TRBJ1-3
TGTGCCAGCGACGCCAACTCTGGAAACACCATATATTTT
CASDANSGNTIYF
>TRBD2|.|TRBV5-4|16|TRBJ2-3
TGTGCCAGCAGCTTGGGCGGGGGGACGACTACAGATACGCAGTATTTT
CASSLGGGTTTDTQYF
>TRBD1|.|TRBV18|17|TRBJ1-4
TGTGCCAGCTCACCCGGACACAGCAGGGGGCCGGGTGAAAAACTGTTTTTT
CASSPGHSRGPGEKLFF
>TRBD1|.|TRBV6-5|15|TRBJ1-3
TGTGCCAGCAGTTACTCGACAGGGGGCGGAAACACCATATATTTT
CASSYSTGGGNTIYF
>.|.|TRBV11-2|15|TRBJ2-1
TGTGCCAGCAGATTAGGGGGACCACTTCAGGGGGAGCAGTTCTTC
CASRLGGPLQGEQFF
>TRBD1|.|TRBV7-6|15|TRBJ2-1
TGTGCCAGCAGCCACGACAGGGAGCTCTACAATGAGCAGTTCTTC
CASSHDRELYNEQFF
>TRBD1|.|TRBV5-1|14|TRBJ2-5
TGCGCCAGCAGCTGGGACAGGGTCCAAGAGACCCAGTACTTC
CASSWDRVQETQYF
>.|.|TRBV19|16|TRBJ1-5
TGTGCCAGTAGCACCCTTACAGGGTCCGGCGATCAGCCCCAGCATTTT
CASSTLTGSGDQPQHF
>.|.|TRBV7-3|16|TRBJ1-5
TGTGCCAGCAGCTCGCCATCAGGGGCCGCGGAGTGGACCCAGCATTTT
CASSSPSGAAEWTQHF
>TRBD2|.|TRBV5-1|15|TRBJ2-2
TGCGCCAGCAGCTTTCAGTCGGGGGGAACCGGGGAGCTGTTTTTT
CASSFQSGGTGELFF
>TRBD2|.|TRBV3-1/TRBV3-2|16|TRBJ2-2
TGTGCCAGCAGCCTCCAGCGGGGGGCGAACACCGGGGAGCTGTTTTTT
CASSLQRGANTGELFF
>TRBD1|.|TRBV28|15|TRBJ1-6
TGTGCCAGCACCTCTGGGGGGACAGGGGGTTCACCCCTCCACTTT
CASTSGGTGGSPLHF
>TRBD1|.|TRBV2|12|TRBJ1-6
TGTGCCATCGGACAGGGGGATTCACCCCTCCACTTT
CAIGQGDSPLHF
>TRBD2|.|TRBV6-2/TRBV6-3|14|TRBJ2-2
TGTGCCAGCAGTTACGGGGGGGAGGCCGGGGAGCTGTTTTTT
CASSYGGEAGELFF
>.|.|TRBV4-1|13|TRBJ1-1
TGCGCCAGCAGCCACCCGACAGCCTTTTACCCTTTCTTT
CASSHPTAFYPFF
>TRBD1|.|TRBV5-1|15|TRBJ1-2
TGCGCCAGCAGCGGGGGACAGGGGGAACTTTATGGCTACACCTTC
CASSGGQGELYGYTF
>.|.|TRBV9|15|TRBJ1-2
TGTGCCAGCAGCGTAGGGGCAGGACTAAACTATGGCTACACCTTC
CASSVGAGLNYGYTF
>.|.|TRBV28|17|TRBJ1-5
TGTGCCAGCAGTTTTTACGGGAGTTGGGTTGGCAATCAGCCCCAGCATTTT
CASSFYGSWVGNQPQHF